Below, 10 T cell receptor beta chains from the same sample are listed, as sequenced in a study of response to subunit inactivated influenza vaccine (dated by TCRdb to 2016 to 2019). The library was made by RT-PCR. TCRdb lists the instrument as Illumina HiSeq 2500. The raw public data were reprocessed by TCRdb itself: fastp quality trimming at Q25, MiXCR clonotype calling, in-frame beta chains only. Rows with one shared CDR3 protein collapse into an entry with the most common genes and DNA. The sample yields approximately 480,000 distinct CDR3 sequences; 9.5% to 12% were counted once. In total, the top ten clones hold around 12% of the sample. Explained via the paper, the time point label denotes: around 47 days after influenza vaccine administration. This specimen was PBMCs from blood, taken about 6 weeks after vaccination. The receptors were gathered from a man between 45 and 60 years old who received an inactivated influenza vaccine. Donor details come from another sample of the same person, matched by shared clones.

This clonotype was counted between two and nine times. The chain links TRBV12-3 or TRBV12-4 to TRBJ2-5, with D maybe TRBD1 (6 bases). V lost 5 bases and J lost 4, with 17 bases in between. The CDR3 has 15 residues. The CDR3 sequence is CASSNQQGIGETQYF. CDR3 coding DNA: TGTGCCAGCAGTAATCAACAGGGAATTGGAGAGACCCAGTACTTC.

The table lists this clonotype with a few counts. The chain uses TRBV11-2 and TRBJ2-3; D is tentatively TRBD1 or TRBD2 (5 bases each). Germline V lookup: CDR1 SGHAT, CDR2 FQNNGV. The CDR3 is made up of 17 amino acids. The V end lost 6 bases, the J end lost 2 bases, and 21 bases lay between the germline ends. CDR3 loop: CASRSRLGTLLTDTQYF. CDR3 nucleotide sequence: TGTGCCAGCAGATCTCGGCTGGGGACCCTCCTCACAGATACGCAGTATTTT.

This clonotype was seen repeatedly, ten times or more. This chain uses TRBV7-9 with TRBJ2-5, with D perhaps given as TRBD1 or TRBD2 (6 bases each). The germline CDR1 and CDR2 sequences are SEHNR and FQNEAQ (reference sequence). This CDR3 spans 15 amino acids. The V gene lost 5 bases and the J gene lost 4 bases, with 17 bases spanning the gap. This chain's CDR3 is CASSLGVGGGETQYF. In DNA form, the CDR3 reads TGTGCCAGCAGCCTGGGCGTTGGAGGGGGAGAGACCCAGTACTTC.

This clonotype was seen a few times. The CDR3 DNA is TGCAGCGCACGACTAGCGGGGCATGAGCAGTTCTTC. It yields the protein CSARLAGHEQFF. The rearrangement links TRBV29-1 to TRBJ2-1, with 11 positions matching TRBD2. CDR1 is SQVTM and CDR2 is ANQGSEA in the germline V gene. The junction had 4 bases not matched to a gene; V was cut back by 7 bases and J by 8 bases. There are 12 residues in the CDR3.

The CDR3 DNA reads as TGTGCCAGCAGCTCATCGGGCAATCAGCCCCAGCATTTT. Amino acids: CASSSSGNQPQHF. The chain couples TRBV7-9 to TRBJ1-5; D is unclear. CDR3 length: 13 residues. The germline V and J ends were trimmed by 4 bases and 2 bases, with 6 bases remaining between them. From germline, CDR1 is SEHNR and CDR2 FQNEAQ (reference sequence). Drawing the rest from reference TRBV7-9 and TRBJ1-5, the complete variable domain is DTGVSQNPRHKITKRGQNVTFRCDPISEHNRLYWYRQTLGQGPEFLTYFQNEAQLEKSRLLSDRFSAERPKGSFSTLEIQRTEQGDSAMYLCASSSSGNQPQHFGDGTRLSIL.

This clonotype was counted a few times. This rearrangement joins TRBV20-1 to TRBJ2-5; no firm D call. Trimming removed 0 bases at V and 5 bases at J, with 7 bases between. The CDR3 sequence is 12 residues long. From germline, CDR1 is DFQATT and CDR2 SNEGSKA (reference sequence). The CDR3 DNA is TGCAGTGCTAGAGATTTTAGGGAGACCCAGTACTTC. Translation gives CSARDFRETQYF.

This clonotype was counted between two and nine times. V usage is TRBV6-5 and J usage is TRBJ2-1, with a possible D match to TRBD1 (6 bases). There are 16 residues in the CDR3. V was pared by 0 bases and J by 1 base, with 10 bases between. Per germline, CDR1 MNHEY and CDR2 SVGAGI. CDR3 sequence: CASSYSGTPSYNEQFF. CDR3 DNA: TGTGCCAGCAGTTACTCTGGGACACCATCCTACAATGAGCAGTTCTTC.

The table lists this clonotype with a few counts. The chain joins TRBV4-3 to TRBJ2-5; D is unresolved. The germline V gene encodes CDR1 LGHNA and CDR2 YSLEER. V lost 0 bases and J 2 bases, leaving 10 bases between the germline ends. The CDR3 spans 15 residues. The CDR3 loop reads CASSQDRNVQETQYF. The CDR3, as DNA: TGCGCCAGCAGCCAAGATCGGAATGTACAAGAGACCCAGTACTTC.

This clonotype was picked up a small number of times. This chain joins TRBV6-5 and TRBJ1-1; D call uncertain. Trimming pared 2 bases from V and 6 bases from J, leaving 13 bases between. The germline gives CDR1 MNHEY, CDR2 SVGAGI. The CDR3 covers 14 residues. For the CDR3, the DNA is TGTGCCAGCAGTTACAGGTTGCGCTCCCCTGAAGCTTTCTTT. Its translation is CASSYRLRSPEAFF.

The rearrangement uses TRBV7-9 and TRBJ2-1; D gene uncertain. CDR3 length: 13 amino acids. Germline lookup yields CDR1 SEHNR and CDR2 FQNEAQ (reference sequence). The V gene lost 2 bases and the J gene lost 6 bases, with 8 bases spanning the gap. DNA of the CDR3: TGTGCCAGCAGCTTAAATCCAGCCAATGAGCAGTTCTTC. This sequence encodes CASSLNPANEQFF.